The 9 T cell receptor beta chains given below trace back to one sample, sequenced in a study of T cell repertoires in cytomegalovirus infection. Each CDR3 protein gets one entry after TCRdb re-called the reads with MiXCR. Of around 500,000 distinct CDR3 sequences in the sample, about 39% were seen once. Their antigens are not known. Specimen: cultured PBMCs, collected from culture after CMV antigen stimulation. These receptors came from a human donor in good health (CMV status not recorded). Some clones in this sample may be carry-over from other donors' samples.

This chain uses TRBV7-8 with TRBJ2-7, with 7 bases identical to TRBD2. Trimming at V came to 2 bases and at J to 4 bases, leaving 8 bases not matched to a gene. The CDR3 spans 15 residues. Germline CDR1 reads SGHVS; CDR2 reads FQNEAQ. For the CDR3, the DNA is TGTGCCAGCAGCTTATTTCGCGGGAGAATTTACGAGCAGTACTTC. Its translation: CASSLFRGRIYEQYF.

In this sample, this clonotype turned up a few times. The chain has TRBV5-4 and TRBJ2-7; 8 positions match TRBD1. The J segment lost 1 base and the V segment lost 4 bases, leaving 4 bases of the junction unmatched. Germline V gene data show CDR1 as SGHNT and CDR2 as YYREEE (reference sequence). This CDR3 region has 14 residues. The CDR3 reads CASSRDRRSYEQYF. Written as DNA, the CDR3 is TGTGCCAGCAGCCGGGACAGGAGGTCCTACGAGCAGTACTTC.

The chain uses TRBV7-8 and TRBJ2-7; D is undetermined. V dropped 2 bases and J dropped 6 bases, with 11 bases sitting between them. CDR1 SGHVS and CDR2 FQNEAQ come from the germline V gene. The CDR3 sequence is 13 residues long. CDR3 in amino acids: CASSLWSTAEQYF. In DNA, the CDR3 is TGTGCCAGCAGCTTATGGTCGACCGCCGAGCAGTACTTC. Filled out from reference TRBV7-8 and TRBJ2-7, the complete variable domain reads GAGVSQSPRYKVAKRGQDVALRCDPISGHVSLFWYQQALGQGPEFLTYFQNEAQLDKSGLPSDRFFAERPEGSVSTLKIQRTQQEDSAVYLCASSLWSTAEQYFGPGTRLTVT.

On this clonotype itself: One end of the junction varies from germline; a read error may be responsible. This chain links TRBV7-2 with TRBJ2-7; 9 bases line up with TRBD1. The length of the CDR3 is 14 residues. CDR1 and CDR2 (germline): SGHTA, FQGNSA. CDR3 in DNA: TGTGCCAGCAGCCCGACAGGGGGGGCCTACGAGCGGTACTTC. This codes for CASSPTGGAYERYF.

As to this clonotype: A clone one base away is much larger, so this may be a read error. The V gene is TRBV7-8, the J gene TRBJ2-4, with 8 bases aligning to TRBD1. This CDR3 contains 15 residues. The germline gives CDR1 SGHVS, CDR2 FQNEAQ. The CDR3, as DNA: TGTGCCAGCAGCTTACGAAGACAGGGGTTAAACATTCAGTGCTTC. This gives the protein CASSLRRQGLNIQCF.

This clonotype was seen a handful of times. The chain employs TRBV7-2 and TRBJ2-3, with D maybe TRBD2 (7 bases). Trimming left V 2 bases short and J 6 bases short, with 18 bases between. CDR1 and CDR2 from the germline V gene are SGHTA and FQGNSA. CDR3 length: 16 amino acids. CDR3 residues: CASSLTRLAGADTQYF. The CDR3 bases are TGTGCCAGCAGCTTAACGCGACTAGCAGGGGCGGATACGCAGTATTTT.

The chain employs TRBV14 and TRBJ1-2; D may be TRBD1 (6 bases). Germline V gene data show CDR1 as SGHDN and CDR2 as FVKESK. The CDR3 has 18 amino acids. With 1 base removed from V and 1 base from J, the gap between germline ends came to 19 bases. The CDR3 here is CASSQGARPGQLNYGYTF. The CDR3 nucleotides are TGTGCCAGCAGCCAAGGGGCTAGACCGGGACAACTTAACTATGGCTACACCTTC.

This clonotype was detected a few times. The chain carries TRBV6-6 and TRBJ1-4; 7 positions agree with TRBD1. The ends lost 2 bases at V and 4 bases at J; junction bases unmatched: 4. In germline, CDR1 is MNHNY, CDR2 SVGAGI (reference sequence). This CDR3 spans 15 amino acids. Here the CDR3 DNA reads TGTGCCAGCAGTTACCCGACAGGGCGTAATGAAAAACTGTTTTTT. Translated: CASSYPTGRNEKLFF.

The chain employs TRBV7-6 and TRBJ2-7; 8 nucleotides align to TRBD1. With 1 base clipped from V and 2 bases from J, the junction kept 7 bases outside the gene matches. Germline values: CDR1 SGHVS, CDR2 FNYEAQ. This CDR3 has 16 residues. DNA of the CDR3: TGTGCCAGCAGCTTAGGAGGGACAGGAGCTGCCTACGAGCAGTACTTC. Its translation: CASSLGGTGAAYEQYF.